Presented here are 18 T cell receptor beta chains from one specimen sequenced in a study of naive and memory T cell subsets. The beta constant-region primer was an equimolar mix of two oligonucleotides covering TRBC1 and TRBC2. The ligated cDNA underwent four PCR rounds using SP2 and nested alpha and beta constant-region primers. TCRdb used MiXCR to reprocess the UMI-ligation and nested PCR reads, holding one entry per CDR3 protein. The sample includes about 120,000 distinct CDR3 sequences, 36% of them seen just once. The sequenced material came from central memory CD4+ T cells from blood. These TCRs come from a human donor in good health.

The rearrangement links TRBV11-2 to TRBJ2-1; D is possibly TRBD1 or TRBD2 (6 bases each). Germline assignment: CDR1 SGHAT and CDR2 FQNNGV. This CDR3 is built from 16 residues. Trimming removed 2 bases at V and 7 bases at J, with 18 bases between. The CDR3 DNA is TGTGCCAGCAGCTTAAACACAGGGAGGTCAGTGAATGAGCAGTTCTTC. Amino acid sequence: CASSLNTGRSVNEQFF.

This clonotype has more than one count but fewer than ten. Sequence at one end of the junction differs from germline and may be a read error. The gene calls are TRBV7-9 and TRBJ2-7; the D call may be TRBD1 or TRBD2 (5 bases each). Per germline, CDR1 SEHNR and CDR2 FQNEAQ (reference sequence). The CDR3 covers 15 residues. CDR3 residues: CASNLRGDGTYEQYF. The CDR3 DNA is TGTGCCAGCAACTTAAGGGGAGATGGGACCTACGAGCAGTACTTC.

The rearrangement links TRBV6-2 or TRBV6-3 to TRBJ2-2; possibly TRBD1 for D (5 bases). The ends were cut back, 2 bases at V and 7 bases at J, with 11 bases in the middle. The CDR3 runs 14 residues. Germline V lookup: CDR1 MNHEY, CDR2 SVGEGT. The CDR3 sequence: CASSYLQGSGELFF. The CDR3 DNA sequence: TGTGCCAGCAGTTACCTGCAGGGAAGCGGGGAGCTGTTTTTT.

The gene calls are TRBV20-1 and TRBJ2-1; a possible D gene is TRBD2 (5 bases). The CDR3 is 14 residues long. The germline gives CDR1 DFQATT, CDR2 SNEGSKA (reference sequence). Deletions cut 0 bases from V and 10 bases from J, with 16 bases between. The CDR3 is CSARDARGPREQFF. The CDR3 nucleotides are TGCAGTGCTAGAGATGCGCGAGGGCCCCGCGAGCAGTTCTTC.

This clonotype was detected only a few times. The chain recombines TRBV28 with TRBJ2-7, with TRBD1 identical over 11 bases. J gave up 9 bases and V 6 bases, and 10 bases lay outside the gene matches. Germline V gene data show CDR1 as MDHEN and CDR2 as SYDVKM. The CDR3 runs 14 residues. In nucleotides, the CDR3 is TGTGCCAGCAGACGGGGGACAGGGGGAGCCGGGCAGTACTTC. It codes for CASRRGTGGAGQYF.

This clonotype was observed at least ten times. The chain carries TRBV4-3 and TRBJ2-7; no clear D. This CDR3 has 15 residues. Germline V lookup: CDR1 LGHNA, CDR2 YSLEER. With 0 bases removed from V and 5 bases from J, the gap between germline ends came to 14 bases. This CDR3 reads CASSQDPLVSDEQYF. The CDR3 DNA reads TGCGCCAGCAGCCAAGACCCTCTAGTCAGCGACGAGCAGTACTTC.

The chain links TRBV6-5 to TRBJ2-4, with TRBD2 matching over 12 bases. The V and J ends lost 6 bases and 8 bases, in that order; junction bases with no gene match: 5. The CDR3 has 14 residues. CDR1 MNHEY and CDR2 SVGAGI come from the germline V gene. CDR3 coding DNA: TGTGCCAGCAGCTTATCTAGCGGGAGGGACATTCAGTACTTC. The encoded protein is CASSLSSGRDIQYF.

This sequence joins TRBV6-5 and TRBJ1-6, with a possible D match to TRBD1 (5 bases). Germline V gene lookup returns CDR1 MNHEY and CDR2 SVGAGI. The CDR3 sequence is 12 residues long. The V end was cut by 2 bases, the J end by 13 bases, with 9 bases between. DNA for the CDR3: TGTGCCAGCAGTTACCGTGGGGGTCCCCTCCACTTT. Translating it yields CASSYRGGPLHF.

The chain employs TRBV15 and TRBJ1-2; perhaps TRBD1 as D (6 bases). Germline values: CDR1 LNHNV, CDR2 YYDKDF (reference sequence). The CDR3 consists of 16 residues. Trimming shortened V by 0 bases and J by 2 bases, and 13 bases separated the two germline ends. The CDR3 sequence: CATSREPRTGNYGYTF. The CDR3 nucleotides are TGTGCCACCAGCAGAGAGCCTAGAACAGGGAACTATGGCTACACCTTC.

This clonotype was detected once. CDR3: CASSGGRWDTEAFF. The CDR3 DNA follows: TGTGCCAGCAGTGGGGGACGTTGGGACACTGAAGCTTTCTTT. The chain combines TRBV25-1 with TRBJ1-1; D perhaps matches TRBD1 (5 bases). Germline V gene data show CDR1 as MGHDK and CDR2 as SYGVNS. V dropped 4 bases and J dropped 3 bases, with 12 bases sitting between them. This CDR3 comprises 14 residues.

This clonotype was picked up a small number of times. The rearrangement uses TRBV11-2 and TRBJ1-2; 7 bases line up with TRBD1. The CDR3 consists of 14 residues. Germline trimming cut 1 base from V and 4 bases from J; bases unmatched to any gene: 3. Germline values: CDR1 SGHAT, CDR2 FQNNGV. CDR3 region: CASSLVGGGYGYTF. CDR3 sequence (DNA): TGTGCCAGCAGCTTAGTAGGGGGCGGCTATGGCTACACCTTC.

This rearrangement joins TRBV2 to TRBJ2-1, with 8 positions matching TRBD2. CDR3 length equals 16 residues. The J segment lost 13 bases and the V segment lost 3 bases, leaving 17 bases of the junction unmatched. Per the germline V gene, CDR1 is SNHLY and CDR2 is FYNNEI. This chain's CDR3 is CASSDPRLLAGLSQFF. The CDR3 DNA follows: TGTGCCAGCAGTGACCCCCGGCTCCTAGCGGGCCTCTCTCAGTTCTTC.

This clonotype was recorded a few times. V usage is TRBV28 and J usage is TRBJ2-2, with D unclear. The CDR3 has 15 residues. Deletions cut 6 bases from V and 6 bases from J, with 17 bases between. CDR1 is MDHEN, CDR2 SYDVKM, per germline. The CDR3 spells CASRLKVRSAGELFF. The DNA for the CDR3 is TGTGCCAGCAGGCTGAAAGTACGGTCCGCCGGGGAGCTGTTTTTT.

This CDR3 reads CASSLDSRTQETQYF. The CDR3 DNA reads as TGCGCCAGCAGCCTGGACAGCCGAACACAAGAGACCCAGTACTTC. This sequence joins TRBV10-1 and TRBJ2-5, with D possibly TRBD1 on 6 matching bases. The germline CDR1 and CDR2 sequences are WNHNN and SYGVQD (reference sequence). CDR3 size: 15 residues. Trimming took off 6 bases at V and 2 bases at J, with 16 bases between the two ends.

The genes are TRBV6-5 and TRBJ1-1; 7 nucleotides match TRBD1. CDR3 length: 15 residues. V shed 2 bases and J 5 bases; nucleotides not matched to a gene: 8. CDR1 is MNHEY and CDR2 is SVGAGI in the germline V gene. In DNA form, the CDR3 reads TGTGCCAGCAGTTACCCAGGGGGGGCGCGGACTGAAGCTTTCTTT. It is translated as CASSYPGGARTEAFF.

The J gene is TRBJ2-1, the V gene TRBV20-1; 8 bases are shared with TRBD2. Germline V gene lookup returns CDR1 DFQATT and CDR2 SNEGSKA (reference sequence). This CDR3 region has 17 residues. V gave up 0 bases and J gave up 9 bases; unmatched junction bases: 16. The CDR3 nucleotides are TGCAGTGCTAGAGATCTGGTCGTCGGGAGGGCCAACAGTGAGCAGTTCTTC. Translation: CSARDLVVGRANSEQFF.

The chain has TRBV7-9 and TRBJ1-1; D is ambiguous. In germline, CDR1 is SEHNR, CDR2 FQNEAQ (reference sequence). V was trimmed by 2 bases and J by 6 bases, leaving 16 bases between them. The CDR3 consists of 15 residues. CDR3 protein: CASSLFSKGSAEAFF. CDR3 bases: TGTGCCAGCAGCTTATTTTCGAAGGGCAGCGCTGAAGCTTTCTTT.

The rearrangement links TRBV28 to TRBJ2-1; D is uncertain. Germline loops: CDR1 MDHEN, CDR2 SYDVKM. With 6 bases removed from V and 5 bases from J, the gap between germline ends came to 5 bases. This CDR3 has 11 residues. The CDR3 DNA sequence: TGTGCCAGCAGGATGAACAATGAGCAGTTCTTC. This gives the protein CASRMNNEQFF.